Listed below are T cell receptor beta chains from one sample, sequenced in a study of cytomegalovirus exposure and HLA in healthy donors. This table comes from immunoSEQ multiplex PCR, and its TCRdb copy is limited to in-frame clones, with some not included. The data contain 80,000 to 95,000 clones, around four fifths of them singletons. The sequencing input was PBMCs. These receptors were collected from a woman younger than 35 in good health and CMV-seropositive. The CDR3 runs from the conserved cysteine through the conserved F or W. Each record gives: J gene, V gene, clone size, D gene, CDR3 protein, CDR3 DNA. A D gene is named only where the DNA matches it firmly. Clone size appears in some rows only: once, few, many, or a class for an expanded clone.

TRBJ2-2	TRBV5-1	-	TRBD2	CASTNWRASGTTGELFF	TGCGCCAGCACCAACTGGAGGGCTAGCGGTACCACCGGGGAGCTGTTTTTT
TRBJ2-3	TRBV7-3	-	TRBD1	CASSLGTGETDTQYF	TGTGCCAGCAGCTTAGGGACAGGGGAAACAGATACGCAGTATTTT
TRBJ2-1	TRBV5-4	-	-	CASSQKTGSNEQFF	TGTGCCAGCAGCCAAAAGACAGGTTCCAATGAGCAGTTCTTC
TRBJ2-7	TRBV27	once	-	CASRSDTYEQYF	TGTGCCAGCAGATCCGACACTTACGAGCAGTACTTC
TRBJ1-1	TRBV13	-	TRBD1	CASSPGTANTEAFF	TGTGCCAGCAGCCCAGGGACAGCAAACACTGAAGCTTTCTTT
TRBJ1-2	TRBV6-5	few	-	CASSRLRPRNYGYTF	TGTGCCAGCAGCCGCCTACGTCCGCGGAACTATGGCTACACCTTC
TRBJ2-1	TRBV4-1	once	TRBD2	CASSPKAGLSDEQFF	TGCGCCAGCAGCCCCAAAGCGGGACTCTCCGATGAGCAGTTCTTC
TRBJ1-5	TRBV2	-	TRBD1	CASSRTGGRSNQPQHF	TGTGCCAGCAGTAGGACAGGGGGCCGGAGCAATCAGCCCCAGCATTTT
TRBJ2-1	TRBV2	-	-	CASSGSSEQFF	TGTGCCAGCAGTGGTAGCAGTGAGCAGTTCTTC
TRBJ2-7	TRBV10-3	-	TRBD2	CAISQTSGASYEQYF	TGTGCCATCAGCCAAACTAGCGGGGCCTCCTACGAGCAGTACTTC
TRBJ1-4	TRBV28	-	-	CASRGAINEKLFF	TGTGCCAGCAGGGGGGCGATTAATGAAAAACTGTTTTTT
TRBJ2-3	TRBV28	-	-	CASASSFRQYF	TGTGCCAGCGCATCGAGTTTCCGGCAGTATTTT
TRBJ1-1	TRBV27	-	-	CASSNYRVLMNTEAFF	TGTGCCAGCAGCAATTACAGGGTTCTCATGAACACTGAAGCTTTCTTT
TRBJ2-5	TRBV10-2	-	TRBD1	CASRDRGETQYF	TGCGCCAGCAGGGACAGGGGAGAGACCCAGTACTTC
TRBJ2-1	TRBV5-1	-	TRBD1	CASSRGQANEQFF	TGCGCCAGCAGCAGGGGACAGGCTAATGAGCAGTTCTTC
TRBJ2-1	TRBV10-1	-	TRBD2	CASSSSGGAYNEQFF	TGCGCCAGCAGTTCTAGCGGGGGCGCCTACAATGAGCAGTTCTTC
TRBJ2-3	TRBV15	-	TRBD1	CATSNPDRDVNTQYF	TGTGCCACCAGTAATCCAGACAGGGACGTTAATACGCAGTATTTT
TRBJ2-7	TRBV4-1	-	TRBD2	CASSQESSGTSGRPTEQYF	TGCGCCAGCAGCCAAGAATCTTCCGGGACTAGCGGGAGACCGACCGAGCAGTACTTC
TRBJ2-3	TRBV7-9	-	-	CASRITLGATDTQYF	TGTGCCAGCAGGATAACCCTGGGGGCGACAGATACGCAGTATTTT
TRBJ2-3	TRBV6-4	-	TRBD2	CASSPETSGDADTQYF	TGTGCCAGCAGTCCCGAGACTAGCGGGGATGCAGATACGCAGTATTTT
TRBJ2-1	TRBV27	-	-	CASSFGTYNEQFF	TGTGCCAGCAGTTTCGGGACTTACAATGAGCAGTTCTTC
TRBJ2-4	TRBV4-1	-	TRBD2	CASSQLSGGAKNIQYF	TGCGCCAGCAGCCAACTAAGCGGGGGGGCCAAAAACATTCAGTACTTC
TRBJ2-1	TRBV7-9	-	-	CSSKFRQGTYNEQFF	TGTTCCAGCAAATTTCGGCAGGGTACTTACAATGAGCAGTTCTTC
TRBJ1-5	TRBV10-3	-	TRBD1	CVISESGQGYQPQHF	TGTGTCATCAGTGAGTCGGGACAGGGGTATCAGCCCCAGCATTTT
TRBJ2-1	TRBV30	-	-	CAWRRGEGLGNEQFF	TGTGCCTGGAGGAGGGGGGAGGGCCTAGGGAATGAGCAGTTCTTC
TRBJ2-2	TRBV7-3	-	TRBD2	CASSFSGRGTGELFF	TGTGCCAGCAGCTTTAGCGGGAGGGGTACCGGGGAGCTGTTTTTT
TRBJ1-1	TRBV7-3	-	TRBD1	CASSKGGRGSEAFF	TGTGCCAGCAGCAAAGGGGGCCGTGGATCTGAAGCTTTCTTT
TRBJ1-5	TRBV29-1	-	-	CSASQTSRQPQHF	TGCAGCGCCTCTCAGACAAGCCGTCAGCCCCAGCATTTT
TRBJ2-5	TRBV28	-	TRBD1	CASSTDRVQYF	TGTGCCAGCAGTACGGACAGGGTCCAGTACTTC
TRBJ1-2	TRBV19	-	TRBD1	CASSIGGTVNYGYTF	TGTGCCAGTAGTATAGGGGGGACAGTCAACTATGGCTACACCTTC
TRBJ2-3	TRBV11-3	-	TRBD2	CASSSSGTSTDTQYF	TGTGCCAGCAGCTCTAGCGGGACTAGCACAGATACGCAGTATTTT
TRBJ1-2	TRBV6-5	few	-	CATIGSLHGYTF	TGTGCCACCATTGGCAGTCTCCATGGCTACACCTTC
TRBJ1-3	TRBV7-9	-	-	CASSLWVSGGIGNTIYF	TGTGCCAGCAGCTTATGGGTTTCCGGGGGAATAGGAAACACCATATATTTT
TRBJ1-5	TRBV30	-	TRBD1	CAWRKGQRRLKNNQPQHF	TGTGCCTGGAGAAAGGGACAGCGGCGGTTGAAAAATAATCAGCCCCAGCATTTT
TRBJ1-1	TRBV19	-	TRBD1	CASSTLQGRRTEAFF	TGTGCCAGTAGCACTCTACAGGGGAGGAGAACTGAAGCTTTCTTT
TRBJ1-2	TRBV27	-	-	CASSLSSQNGYTF	TGTGCCAGCAGTTTATCTTCCCAGAATGGCTACACCTTC
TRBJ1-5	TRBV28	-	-	CASSSTGTSNQPQHF	TGTGCCAGCAGTTCAACAGGCACCAGCAATCAGCCCCAGCATTTT